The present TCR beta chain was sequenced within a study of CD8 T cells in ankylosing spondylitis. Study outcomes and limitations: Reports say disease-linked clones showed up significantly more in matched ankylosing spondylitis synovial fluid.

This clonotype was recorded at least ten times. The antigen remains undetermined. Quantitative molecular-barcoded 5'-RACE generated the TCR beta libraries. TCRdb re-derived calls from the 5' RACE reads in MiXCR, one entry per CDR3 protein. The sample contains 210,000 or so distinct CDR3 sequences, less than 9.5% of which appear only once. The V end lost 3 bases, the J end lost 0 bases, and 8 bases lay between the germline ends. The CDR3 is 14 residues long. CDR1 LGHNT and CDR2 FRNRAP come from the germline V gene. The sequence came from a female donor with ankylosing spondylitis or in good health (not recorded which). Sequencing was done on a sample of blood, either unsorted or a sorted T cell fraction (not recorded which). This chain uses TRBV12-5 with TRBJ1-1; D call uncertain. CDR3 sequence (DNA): TGTGCTAGTGGTTTAGGCAAAATGAACACTGAAGCTTTCTTT. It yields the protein CASGLGKMNTEAFF.